This entry is about one T cell receptor beta chain. Its target is not known. The junction departs from germline at one end; a sequencing error may be responsible. The sample is drawn from a study of T cells after yellow fever vaccination. In the study overall: Each low-cell-number fraction was prepared by means of SMART-Seq v4 Ultra Low Input. Broader study findings: Though it reached lower strength, the secondary response hit its peak faster, day 5 versus 15.

TCRdb reanalysed the 5' RACE reads using MiXCR and keeps one entry per CDR3 protein. The sample comprises over 110,000 distinct CDR3 sequences, about 7.7% of which are singletons, and about 0.73% rests with the top ten. CDR3 size: 18 residues. Germline V gives CDR1 MNHEY, CDR2 SVGEGT. This sequence originates from a man aged 25-45 years who received the YFV17D yellow fever vaccine. Sample: CD4+ T cells sorted from PBMCs, taken 5 days after the yellow fever booster vaccination. The genes are TRBV6-2 or TRBV6-3 and TRBJ2-3; TRBD2 agrees at 10 bases. This chain's CDR3 is CTSSFGASGRGSTDTQYF. CDR3 nucleotide sequence: TGTACCAGCAGTTTCGGGGCTAGCGGGAGAGGGAGCACAGATACGCAGTATTTT.